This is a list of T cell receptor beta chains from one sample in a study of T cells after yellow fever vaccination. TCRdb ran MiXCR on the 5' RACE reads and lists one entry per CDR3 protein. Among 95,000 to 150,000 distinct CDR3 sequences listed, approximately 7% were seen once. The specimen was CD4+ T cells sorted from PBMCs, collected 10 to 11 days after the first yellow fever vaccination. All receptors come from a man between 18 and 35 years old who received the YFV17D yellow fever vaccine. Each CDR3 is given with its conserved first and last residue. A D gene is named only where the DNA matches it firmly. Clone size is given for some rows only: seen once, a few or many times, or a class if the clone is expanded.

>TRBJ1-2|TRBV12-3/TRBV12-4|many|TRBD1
TGTGCCAGCAGCTCAGGGGGAGACATAATGTTCTACACCTTC
CASSSGGDIMFYTF
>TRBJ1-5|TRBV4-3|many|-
TGCGCCAGCAGCCAAGAAAGGTGGAATCAGCCCCAGCATTTT
CASSQERWNQPQHF
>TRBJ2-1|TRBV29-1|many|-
TGCAGCGTTGCGGATACAGGGACCTACAATGAGCAGTTCTTC
CSVADTGTYNEQFF
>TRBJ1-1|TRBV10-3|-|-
TGTGCCATCAGCCCCGGGACAAATCAGAACACTGAAGCTTTCTTT
CAISPGTNQNTEAFF
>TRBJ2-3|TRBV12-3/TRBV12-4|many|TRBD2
TGTGCCAGCAGTTTGCGGGAGGAGAATACGCAGTATTTT
CASSLREENTQYF
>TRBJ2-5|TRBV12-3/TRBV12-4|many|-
TGTGCCAGCAGTTTGTTCCTGGGCGGGGAGACCCAGTACTTC
CASSLFLGGETQYF
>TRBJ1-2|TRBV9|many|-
TGTGCCAGCAGCGTGGACCTCCTTGCCTATGGCTACACCTTC
CASSVDLLAYGYTF
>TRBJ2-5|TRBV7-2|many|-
TGTGCCAGCAGCCGCCCGGGGGAGACCCAGTACTTC
CASSRPGETQYF
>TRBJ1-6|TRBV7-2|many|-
TGTGCCAGCAGCCCCGTTGGAACCCTGAATTCACCCCTCCACTTT
CASSPVGTLNSPLHF
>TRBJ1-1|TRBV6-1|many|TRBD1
TGTGCCAGCAGTAGGACAGGGGAAAACACTGAAGCTTTCTTT
CASSRTGENTEAFF
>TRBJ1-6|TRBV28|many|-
TGTGCCAGCAGTTTTCGGCCAATTAATTCACCCCTCCACTTT
CASSFRPINSPLHF
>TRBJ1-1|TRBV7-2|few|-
TGTGCCAGCAGCCCAAGGAGGGAGGGGTCCACTGAAGCTTTCTTT
CASSPRREGSTEAFF
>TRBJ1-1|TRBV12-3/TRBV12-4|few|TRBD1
TGTGCCAGCAGTCTGGCCGGACAGGGGGAAGCTTTCTTT
CASSLAGQGEAFF
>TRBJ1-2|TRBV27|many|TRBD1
TGTGCCAGCAGTCCCGGGACAGGGCAAGGCTACACCTTC
CASSPGTGQGYTF
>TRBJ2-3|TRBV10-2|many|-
TGCGCCAGCAGTGAAATCTGGGATACGCAGTATTTT
CASSEIWDTQYF
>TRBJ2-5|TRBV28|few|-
TGTGCCAGCGGGTACAACAGGCCTGGGCAAGAGACCCAGTACTTC
CASGYNRPGQETQYF
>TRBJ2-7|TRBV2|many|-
TGTGCCAGCAGGTTCGGGGGAGTCCACGAGCAGTACTTC
CASRFGGVHEQYF
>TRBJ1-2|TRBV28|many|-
TGTGCCAGCAGTTTAATATCTCAGAACTATGGCTACACCTTC
CASSLISQNYGYTF
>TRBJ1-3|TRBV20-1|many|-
TGCAGTGTTTCCTCAGGGTCTGGAAACACCATATATTTT
CSVSSGSGNTIYF
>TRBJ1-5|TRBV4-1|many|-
TGCGCCAGCAGCCAAGAAGGAACAGGGACCCCGTTTCTCCATTTT
CASSQEGTGTPFLHF